The source of this TCR beta chain is a study of shared clonotypes between healthy human individuals (dated by TCRdb to 2020 to 2021). For the study in its entirety: Three men and a couple of women, aged 18 to 49 years, made up the cohort. Per donor, leukapheresis produced somewhere between about 0.85 and 10 billion PBMCs. For each donor, three plates each were used for CD4 naive and CD4 memory, two plates were used for CD8 naive, and one plate was used for CD8 memory. The study deeply sequenced blood TCR repertoires of five healthy adults to estimate repertoire size and the extent of clonotype sharing between individuals. Different laboratories and diverse techniques were used to prepare libraries and sequence TCR repertoires, to increase sequencing depth and limit assay-specific biases. What the work shows at the level of the full study, not this receptor alone: Compared with non-shared clonotypes, the clonotypes found in all four sorted-subset donors had higher generation probabilities. Larger estimated clonotype richness was generally found for naive subsets than for memory subsets. Rarefaction of sorted-subset datasets indicated incomplete sequencing despite the large sequencing depth. Pairwise subsampling indicated that sequencing depth was expected to affect the degree of clonotype sharing among donors. Because the study included only a small number of donors, the genetic and exposure-history diversity represented was limited. Around 5.4% of naive CD4, 3.5% of naive CD8, 2.3% of memory CD4, and over 0.35% of memory CD8 clonotypes were shared across several donors. Only blood was sampled, and tissue TCR repertoires likely differ from those in blood.

TCR CDR3 regions were amplified from genomic DNA by multiplex PCR using the deep immunoSEQ assay. Extracted genomic DNA from each cell subset was spread evenly across all wells of several immunoSEQ 96-well plates, with each plate serving as a replicate. Each replicate PCR for sorted subsets received approximately 220 ng genomic DNA, equal to about 30,000 T cell genomes. The purified libraries were quantified using a Qubit 3.0 fluorometer, sized with a Bioanalyzer 2100, and then quantified again using the KAPA Library Quantification kit. Every immunoSEQ 96-well plate was sequenced on a separate single-read 150-cycle Illumina NextSeq 550 flow cell. In the source study's methods: Because only junctional sequences without quality scores were contained in the immunoSEQ output, filtering matching that applied to full-length reads could not be performed. To assign V/J genes and CDR3, sequences were annotated against IMGT germline references using PyIR, a Python wrapper for IgBLAST v1.9. Any read was removed if the V/J assignment was weak (E-value above 1e-6), the CDR3 was missing, or the read contained stop codons, out-of-frame junctions, or ambiguous translated residues. V3J clonotypes were defined as sequences sharing the same inferred V gene, J gene, and CDR3 amino acid sequence. The percentage overlap between two repertoires was calculated by dividing the number of shared unique clonotypes by the size of the smaller repertoire. RTK rarefaction, the Chao1 estimator, and Recon v2.1 estimates of unobserved clonotypes were used to assess repertoire richness. Generation probabilities for all TCRbeta clonotypes obtained by the gDNA method from several donors were computed using OLGA. TCRdb re-hosts the immuneACCESS table, in-frame sequences only. Its copies lack some clones; in the studies checked, an unresolved V gene accounts for under half of them, and the cause for the rest is not known. The DNA was the basis for D and trimming; V, J and clone size are from that table. For this sample there are 2 million to 2.5 million clones; just over 90% appear just once. Of the sample, 0.39% is held by the ten largest clones.

Donors were healthy HIV-negative adults with no recently reported acute infections or vaccinations. All donors were Caucasian adults living in Nashville, Tennessee, USA. CD4+ T cells were enriched by magnetic negative selection; naive cells were then positively selected on CD45RA, and the negative fraction formed the memory subset. Blood was obtained by leukapheresis, after which PBMCs were separated by Ficoll-Histopaque density gradient centrifugation and cryopreserved in liquid nitrogen vapor phase. Analytical flow cytometry was used to check the purity and quantity of each magnetically sorted T cell population. Genomic DNA was isolated from every sorted fraction and measured by UV absorbance on a Nanodrop 2000c. On this clone itself: Its antigen remains unidentified. The record has no base qualities; no much larger clone is one base away.

The germline ends are 14 bases apart after V is trimmed by 6 bases and J by 3 bases. The CDR3 measures 14 amino acids from cysteine to phenylalanine. Of the read, only the CDR3 DNA is kept; its 42 bases are in frame from base 1. According to the germline V gene, CDR1 reads MGHDK and CDR2 reads SYGVNS. This clonotype originated in a young man in good health. Some clones in this sample may be carry-over from other donors' samples. Recombination linked TRBV25-1 to TRBJ1-1; no D segment can be confidently identified. Input material: naive CD4+ T cells from PBMCs. According to the study, the label for this sample's cell subset or site signals: CD45RA+ positively selected. CDR3 protein: CASSAENGDTEAFF. The nucleotide sequence reads TGTGCCAGCAGCGCCGAAAATGGGGACACTGAAGCTTTCTTT.